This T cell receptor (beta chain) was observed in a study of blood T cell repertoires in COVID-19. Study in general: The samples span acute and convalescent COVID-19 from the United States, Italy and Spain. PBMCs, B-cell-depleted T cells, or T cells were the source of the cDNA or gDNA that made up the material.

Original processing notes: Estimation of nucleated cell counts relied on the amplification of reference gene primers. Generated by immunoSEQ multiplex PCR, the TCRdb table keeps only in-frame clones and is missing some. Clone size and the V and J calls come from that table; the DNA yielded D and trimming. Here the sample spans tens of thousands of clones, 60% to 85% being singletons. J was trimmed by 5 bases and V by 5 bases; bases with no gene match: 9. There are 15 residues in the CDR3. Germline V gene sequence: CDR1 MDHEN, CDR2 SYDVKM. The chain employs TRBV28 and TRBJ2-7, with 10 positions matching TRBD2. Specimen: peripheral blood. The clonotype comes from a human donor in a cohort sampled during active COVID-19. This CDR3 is CASSRDLSGRHEQYF. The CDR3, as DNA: TGTGCCAGCAGTCGGGATCTTAGCGGGAGGCACGAGCAGTACTTC.